This T cell receptor (beta chain) is from a study of cytomegalovirus exposure and HLA in healthy donors. Study-wide results and limits: The availability of immune exposure information extended only to CMV serostatus.

Concerning this clone itself: Its cognate antigen is unknown.

With 60 Vbeta and 13 Jbeta primers, the PCR was carried out. Here immunoSEQ multiplex PCR was the method, and the copy in TCRdb shows in-frame clones only, minus some. The sample has some 150,000 clones; approximately 80% are singletons. The sequencing input was PBMCs. The clonotype was recovered from a man younger than 35 in good health and CMV-seropositive.

The CDR3 DNA is TGTGCCAGCAGCCGAGGGGGTCTCTCCTACGAGCAGTACTTC. It codes for CASSRGGLSYEQYF. The chain links TRBV11-2 to TRBJ2-7, with D possibly TRBD1 on 6 matching bases. V gave up 5 bases and J gave up 0 bases, with 11 bases separating them. CDR1 is SGHAT, CDR2 FQNNGV, per germline. The CDR3 has 14 amino acids.